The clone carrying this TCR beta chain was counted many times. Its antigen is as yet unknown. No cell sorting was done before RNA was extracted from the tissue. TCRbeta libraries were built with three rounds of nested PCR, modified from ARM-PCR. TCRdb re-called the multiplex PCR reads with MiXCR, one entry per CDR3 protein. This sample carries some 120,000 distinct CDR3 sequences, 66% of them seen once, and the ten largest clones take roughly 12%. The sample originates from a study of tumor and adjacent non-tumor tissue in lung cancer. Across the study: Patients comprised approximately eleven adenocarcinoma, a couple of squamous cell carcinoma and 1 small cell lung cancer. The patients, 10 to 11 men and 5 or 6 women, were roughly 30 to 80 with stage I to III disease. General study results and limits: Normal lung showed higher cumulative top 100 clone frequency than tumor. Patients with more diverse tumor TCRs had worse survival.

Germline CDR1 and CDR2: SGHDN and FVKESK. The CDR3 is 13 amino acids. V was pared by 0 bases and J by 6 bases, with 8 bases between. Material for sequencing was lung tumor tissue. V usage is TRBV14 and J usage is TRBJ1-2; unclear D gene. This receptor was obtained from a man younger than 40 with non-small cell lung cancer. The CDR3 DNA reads TGTGCCAGCAGCCAAGATCGAACGCATGGCTACACCTTC. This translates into CASSQDRTHGYTF.